This passage covers 11 T cell receptor beta chains from one sample sequenced in a study of Graves' ophthalmopathy and Graves' hyperthyroidism. Researchers took RNA transcripts and amplified TCR beta CDR3 regions from them. In the first round, RT-PCR was carried out with HTBI primers, and a multiplex PCR formed the second round. In TCRdb, the multiplex PCR reads were re-called with MiXCR into one record per CDR3 protein. The sample contains approximately 330,000 distinct CDR3 sequences, roughly 16% of which appear only once. The sequencing input was peripheral blood. The receptors come from an adult man with Graves' ophthalmopathy.

This clonotype has at least ten counts. This chain joins TRBV5-5 and TRBJ1-2; the D gene is possibly TRBD1 (5 bases). Germline V gene lookup returns CDR1 SGHKS and CDR2 YYEKEE (reference sequence). V lost 1 base and J lost 4, with 8 bases in between. CDR3 length: 13 residues. The CDR3 coding sequence is TGTGCCAGCAGCTTGCGAGGGGTCTATGGCTACACCTTC. It encodes CASSLRGVYGYTF. The complete variable domain, with remaining parts taken from reference TRBV5-5 and TRBJ1-2, reads DAGVTQSPTHLIKTRGQQVTLRCSPISGHKSVSWYQQVLGQGPQFIFQYYEKEERGRGNFPDRFSARQFPNYSSELNVNALLLGDSALYLCASSLRGVYGYTFGSGTRLTVV.

This clonotype was seen repeatedly, ten times or more. V gene TRBV5-4 combines with J gene TRBJ1-5; TRBD1 might be the D (5 bases). With 0 bases removed from V and 4 bases from J, the gap between germline ends came to 26 bases. CDR1 is SGHNT and CDR2 is YYREEE in the germline V gene (reference sequence). The CDR3 totals 20 residues. CDR3 in DNA: TGTGCCAGCAGCTTGGGGGGGTCAGTAATATATCTGGGATTGAATCAGCCCCAGCATTTT. It is translated as CASSLGGSVIYLGLNQPQHF. Full variable domain (outside the CDR3, taken from reference TRBV5-4 and TRBJ1-5): ETGVTQSPTHLIKTRGQQVTLRCSSQSGHNTVSWYQQALGQGPQFIFQYYREEENGRGNFPPRFSGLQFPNYSSELNVNALELDDSALYLCASSLGGSVIYLGLNQPQHFGDGTRLSIL.

This clonotype was recorded many times. A clone one base away is much larger, so this may be a read error. The missing conserved phenylalanine or tryptophan at the end of this CDR3 makes a read error likely. The chain uses TRBV6-1 and TRBJ2-7; D possibly corresponds to TRBD1 (5 bases). V was clipped by 7 bases and J by 0 bases, with 13 bases between them. Germline V gives CDR1 MNHNS, CDR2 SASEGT. There are 14 residues in the CDR3. CDR3 sequence: CASTRSTASYEQYL. CDR3 nucleotides: TGTGCCAGCACTCGATCGACAGCCTCCTACGAGCAGTACCTC.

This clonotype was seen repeatedly, ten times or more. The genes are TRBV6-5 and TRBJ1-1, with TRBD1 matching 7 bases. Germline V gives CDR1 MNHEY, CDR2 SVGAGI. There are 16 residues in the CDR3. V was clipped by 2 bases and J by 4 bases; unmatched bases: 10. CDR3: CASSYTGESVRTEAFF. The CDR3 DNA sequence: TGTGCCAGCAGTTACACAGGGGAGTCCGTCCGCACTGAAGCTTTCTTT.

This clonotype was observed at least ten times. V gene TRBV11-2 combines with J gene TRBJ2-5; 8 bases map to TRBD2. From germline, CDR1 is SGHAT and CDR2 FQNNGV. V dropped 1 base and J dropped 6; count of bases not matched to a gene: 4. This CDR3 spans 14 amino acids. Here the CDR3 reads CASSLGTSRKTQYF. As DNA, the CDR3 is TGTGCCAGCAGCTTAGGGACTAGCCGAAAGACCCAGTACTTC.

In its sample, this clonotype was seen many times. This chain joins TRBV28 and TRBJ1-2; D perhaps matches TRBD1 (5 bases). This CDR3 has 17 residues. Trimming cost V 5 bases and J 0 bases, with 19 bases left between them. Germline V gene data show CDR1 as MDHEN and CDR2 as SYDVKM. The CDR3 coding sequence is TGTGCCAGCAGTCGGATACCCGGGGCCTACGCTAACTATGGCTACACCTTC. Amino acids: CASSRIPGAYANYGYTF.

This clonotype was picked up many times. The J gene is TRBJ2-7, the V gene TRBV7-9, with 10 bases lining up with TRBD1. The CDR3 length is 15 residues. V lost 5 bases and J lost 4; bases outside the gene matches: 8. CDR1 is SEHNR and CDR2 is FQNEAQ in the germline V gene (reference sequence). CDR3 sequence reads: CASSPLWDRGYEQYF. CDR3 DNA sequence: TGTGCCAGCAGCCCTCTTTGGGACAGGGGTTACGAGCAGTACTTC.

This clonotype was seen repeatedly, ten times or more. V and J are TRBV28 and TRBJ1-2; D might be TRBD1 (5 bases). V was trimmed by 2 bases and J by 5 bases, leaving 12 bases between them. This CDR3 is built from 14 residues. Per the germline V gene, CDR1 is MDHEN and CDR2 is SYDVKM. The CDR3 protein is CASSLPGQRYGYTF. The CDR3 nucleotides read TGTGCCAGCAGTTTACCGGGGCAGCGATATGGCTACACCTTC.

This clonotype appeared many times. The gene calls are TRBV27 and TRBJ1-1, with unresolved D. V was trimmed by 2 bases and J by 3 bases, leaving 16 bases between them. CDR1 is MNHEY and CDR2 is SMNVEV in the germline V gene (reference sequence). This CDR3 contains 16 residues. The CDR3 here is CASSLGGSFTDTEAFF. As DNA, the CDR3 is TGTGCCAGCAGTTTAGGTGGCTCCTTCACGGACACTGAAGCTTTCTTT.

In its sample, this clonotype was seen many times. The chain is built from TRBV5-1 and TRBJ2-2; D might be TRBD1 or TRBD2, each matching 5 bases. Germline assignment: CDR1 SGHRS and CDR2 YFSETQ. The CDR3 length is 16 residues. Trimming took 4 bases from V and 4 from J, leaving 17 bases between them. The CDR3 nucleotides are TGCGCCAGCAGCCCATCAGGCAGGGAGTCCACCGGGGAGCTGTTTTTT. This sequence encodes CASSPSGRESTGELFF.

This clonotype was seen a few times. The V gene is TRBV6-5, the J gene TRBJ1-2; unclear D gene. The CDR3 consists of 16 residues. Trimming pared 0 bases from V and 6 bases from J, leaving 17 bases between. The germline V gene has CDR1 MNHEY and CDR2 SVGAGI. The CDR3 is CASSYSQVGPGHGYTF. The CDR3 region has the DNA TGTGCCAGCAGTTACTCCCAGGTCGGGCCAGGTCATGGCTACACCTTC.